The 14 T cell receptor beta chains given below trace back to one sample, sequenced in a study of T-cell reconstitution after alpha-beta-depleted transplantation in children. The TCRbeta library was prepared with unique molecular identifiers. MiXCR, run by TCRdb on the PCR reads, gives a single entry per CDR3 protein. Seen here are about 980,000 distinct CDR3 sequences, about 29% observed once, and the top ten hold 28%. The sample in question was PBMCs, mostly from graft donor cells, obtained 360 days after TCRalphabeta/CD19-depleted stem cell transplant. These receptors were taken from a boy younger than two who had a stem cell transplant for SCID, so the T cells may come from the graft donor.

This chain joins TRBV7-6 and TRBJ1-3; D ambiguous. Germline CDR1 and CDR2: SGHVS and FNYEAQ. The CDR3 is 16 amino acids. V lost 0 bases, J lost 0 bases, and 9 bases lay in between. This chain's CDR3 is CASSLARGDSGNTIYF. CDR3 in DNA: TGTGCCAGCAGCTTAGCGCGCGGGGACTCTGGAAACACCATATATTTT.

This clonotype has more than one count but fewer than ten. This chain uses TRBV12-3 or TRBV12-4 with TRBJ2-5; 7 bases align to TRBD1. This CDR3 has 14 amino acids. V shed 6 bases, J shed 2 bases, and the junction held 6 bases outside the gene matches. This chain's CDR3 is CASSGTDEQETQYF. CDR3 DNA: TGTGCCAGCAGCGGGACAGATGAACAAGAGACCCAGTACTTC.

The chain joins TRBV5-1 to TRBJ2-7; TRBD1 matches at 10 bases. J lost 3 bases, V lost 2 bases, and 2 bases had no gene match. The CDR3 is made up of 14 amino acids. Germline V gene lookup returns CDR1 SGHRS and CDR2 YFSETQ. In DNA form, the CDR3 reads TGCGCCAGCAGCTTTGACAGGGGGCACTACGAGCAGTACTTC. The encoded protein is CASSFDRGHYEQYF.

The chain has TRBV9 and TRBJ2-3, with D possibly matching TRBD1 (5 bases). Per germline, CDR1 SGDLS and CDR2 YYNGEE. Trimming removed 3 bases at V and 0 bases at J, with 14 bases between. The CDR3 covers 16 residues. As DNA, the CDR3 is TGTGCCAGCAGCGGATTCCCAGGGTGGAGCACAGATACGCAGTATTTT. Translated, it gives CASSGFPGWSTDTQYF.

The rearrangement uses TRBV12-3 or TRBV12-4 and TRBJ2-5; D may correspond to TRBD1 or TRBD2 (6 bases each). The CDR3 sequence is 15 residues long. Deletions cut 7 bases from V and 4 bases from J, with 19 bases between. CDR3 DNA: TGTGCCAGCACTCGGGGGTTTAGGGGGGCAGAGACCCAGTACTTC. Its protein is CASTRGFRGAETQYF.

The V call is TRBV12-5, the J call TRBJ2-2; D gene unclear. The V end lost 2 bases, the J end lost 2 bases, and 12 bases lay between the germline ends. In germline, CDR1 is LGHNT, CDR2 FRNRAP. This CDR3 comprises 16 residues. DNA of the CDR3: TGTGCTAGTGGTTTGTCGCAGACCCTAAACACCGGGGAGCTGTTTTTT. It yields the protein CASGLSQTLNTGELFF.

This clonotype appeared once. This rearrangement joins TRBV7-6 to TRBJ1-1; 7 bases match TRBD1. The V segment lost 4 bases and the J segment 5 bases; nucleotides outside the gene matches: 13. From germline, CDR1 is SGHVS and CDR2 FNYEAQ. This CDR3 spans 16 amino acids. The CDR3 DNA sequence: TGTGCCAGCAGCTCCAACGTCCCGGGACAGAGAACTGAAGCTTTCTTT. It specifies CASSSNVPGQRTEAFF.

Many counts were recorded for this clonotype. J is TRBJ2-7 and V is TRBV12-3 or TRBV12-4; D might be TRBD1 (5 bases). The CDR3 is made up of 12 amino acids. V shed 7 bases and J shed 1 base, with 8 bases lying between them. This CDR3 is CASKGRSYEQYF. In DNA form, the CDR3 reads TGTGCCAGCAAGGGGCGTTCCTACGAGCAGTACTTC.

This sequence joins TRBV7-2 and TRBJ1-2; D may be TRBD1 (5 bases). The CDR3 spans 12 residues. Trimming took 6 bases from V and 7 from J, leaving 12 bases between them. The germline gives CDR1 SGHTA, CDR2 FQGNSA. In nucleotides, the CDR3 is TGTGCCAGCAGTTTAACGGGGCTTGGCTACACCTTC. Its translation: CASSLTGLGYTF.

This clonotype appeared many times. The chain employs TRBV19 and TRBJ1-4; D gene unclear. V was pared by 6 bases and J by 4 bases, with 12 bases between. The CDR3 length is 14 residues. Germline loops: CDR1 LNHDA, CDR2 SQIVND (reference sequence). Here the CDR3 reads CASSPRGNNEKLFF. The CDR3 nucleotides are TGTGCCAGTAGCCCTCGTGGAAATAATGAAAAACTGTTTTTT.

The sample holds a few counts of this clonotype. The chain recombines TRBV12-3 or TRBV12-4 with TRBJ1-5; 10 nucleotides agree with TRBD1. J lost 1 base, V lost 2 bases, and 2 bases had no gene match. The CDR3 has 16 residues. CDR3 DNA sequence: TGTGCCAGCAGTTTAAGGGACAGGGGAAGCAATCAGCCCCAGCATTTT. Translating it yields CASSLRDRGSNQPQHF.

This clonotype was found a few times. This sequence joins TRBV5-6 and TRBJ2-7, with TRBD2 matching 8 bases. Germline assignment: CDR1 SGHDT and CDR2 YYEEEE. The CDR3 contains 15 residues. With V trimmed by 4 bases and J by 2 bases, 8 bases remained unmatched. The CDR3 nucleotides read TGTGCCAGCAGCGTGGGACCCGGGGGGGCCTACGAGCAGTACTTC. Amino acids: CASSVGPGGAYEQYF.

This clonotype is a singleton in its sample. This sequence joins TRBV20-1 and TRBJ2-1; the D gene could be TRBD1 or TRBD2 (5 bases each). The CDR3 consists of 13 residues. Germline lookup yields CDR1 DFQATT and CDR2 SNEGSKA (reference sequence). V gave up 5 bases and J gave up 7 bases, with 15 bases separating them. The CDR3 DNA reads TGCAGTGCTTCCGGGACGGTCGGAAATGAGCAGTTCTTC. It translates to CSASGTVGNEQFF.

This clonotype was counted a few times. The chain combines TRBV9 with TRBJ2-1; D is perhaps TRBD1 or TRBD2 (6 bases each). This CDR3 is 16 amino acids long. V lost 0 bases and J 0 bases, leaving 10 bases between the germline ends. Germline V gene sequence: CDR1 SGDLS, CDR2 YYNGEE. The CDR3 bases are TGTGCCAGCAGCGTAGGTTCGGGGGCCTCCTACAATGAGCAGTTCTTC. It yields the protein CASSVGSGASYNEQFF.